A single sample gave rise to the 15 T cell receptor beta chains below, sequenced in a study of human T cells and chemical hapten exposure. In TCRdb, the RACE reads were re-called with MiXCR into one record per CDR3 protein. This table holds just under 35,000 distinct CDR3 sequences, 10% found once. Time point noted: pre-sensitization, week 0. Documented treatment: therapeutic diphenylcyclopropenone sensitization with weekly scalp DPC. Unfractionated whole blood yielded the extracted total RNA. The sample here was whole blood, taken in connection with sensitization to the hapten diphenylcyclopropenone (DPC). The origin of the receptors is a man aged 50 or older with alopecia areata. Some clones in this sample may be carry-over from other donors' samples.

This clonotype was seen at least ten times. The rearrangement uses TRBV24-1 and TRBJ2-2; D remains unclear. Germline values: CDR1 KGHDR, CDR2 SFDVKD. The CDR3 spans 15 residues. V lost 2 bases and J 5 bases, leaving 11 bases between the germline ends. CDR3 region: CATSDSGDTTGELFF. The CDR3, as DNA: TGTGCCACCAGTGATTCTGGGGATACGACCGGGGAGCTGTTTTTT.

This clonotype occurred a few times. Here the CDR3 reads CASTTRQQKNTEAFF. The CDR3 nucleotides are TGTGCCAGCACTACGAGACAGCAAAAGAACACTGAAGCTTTCTTT. The rearrangement uses TRBV6-2 or TRBV6-3 and TRBJ1-1, with D maybe TRBD1 (5 bases). CDR3 length equals 15 residues. From germline, CDR1 is MNHEY and CDR2 SVGEGT. Trimming removed 7 bases from V and 1 base from J, with 16 bases in between.

This clonotype was counted a few times. This sequence joins TRBV29-1 and TRBJ2-7; 11 bases fit TRBD2. This CDR3 is 13 amino acids long. V gave up 2 bases and J gave up 5 bases; unmatched junction bases: 2. Per the germline V gene, CDR1 is SQVTM and CDR2 is ANQGSEA. CDR3 residues: CSVEILAGDEQYF. For the CDR3, the DNA is TGCAGCGTTGAAATACTAGCGGGAGACGAGCAGTACTTC.

The chain links TRBV14 to TRBJ2-3; 8 positions match TRBD2. Germline loops: CDR1 SGHDN, CDR2 FVKESK. CDR3 length: 17 residues. Trimming removed 0 bases from V and 0 bases from J; junction bases left unmatched: 5. The CDR3 DNA follows: TGTGCCAGCAGCCAAGAGAGAGCGGGAGTGAGCACAGATACGCAGTATTTT. Translated, it gives CASSQERAGVSTDTQYF.

This clonotype was seen a few times. The chain joins TRBV28 to TRBJ1-1; D not certain. Trimming cost V 5 bases and J 5 bases, with 6 bases left between them. This CDR3 is built from 11 residues. Germline V gene lookup returns CDR1 MDHEN and CDR2 SYDVKM. CDR3 in amino acids: CASSRATEAFF. CDR3 DNA: TGTGCCAGCAGTAGAGCAACTGAAGCTTTCTTT.

The chain combines TRBV5-1 with TRBJ2-1; the D gene is possibly TRBD2 (5 bases). Germline V lookup: CDR1 SGHRS, CDR2 YFSETQ. Trimming took off 4 bases at V and 9 bases at J, with 23 bases between the two ends. The CDR3 sequence is 16 residues long. In DNA form, the CDR3 reads TGCGCCAGCAGCAACTCGCCCGGACTTGACGGCGGTGAGCAGTTCTTC. This gives the protein CASSNSPGLDGGEQFF.

This clonotype was recorded many times. The chain uses TRBV6-1 and TRBJ2-3; D perhaps matches TRBD2 (5 bases). The CDR3 extends over 15 amino acids. V was cut by 7 bases and J by 3 bases, with 17 bases left in between. CDR1 is MNHNS and CDR2 is SASEGT in the germline V gene. The CDR3 loop reads CASTVGTGRTDTQYF. DNA for the CDR3: TGTGCCAGCACTGTCGGTACGGGGAGAACAGATACGCAGTATTTT.

This clonotype was recorded at least ten times. The chain employs TRBV30 and TRBJ1-6, with a tentative D call TRBD1 (6 bases). V was cut by 3 bases and J by 13 bases, with 16 bases left in between. The CDR3 sequence is 13 residues long. From germline, CDR1 is GTSNPN and CDR2 SVGIG (reference sequence). The CDR3: CAWSSGGQRPLHF. In DNA, the CDR3 is TGTGCCTGGAGCTCCGGGGGGCAACGTCCCCTCCACTTT.

The chain joins TRBV28 to TRBJ1-5, with D perhaps matching TRBD1 (6 bases). The V gene lost 3 bases and the J gene lost 6 bases, with 15 bases spanning the gap. CDR1 is MDHEN and CDR2 is SYDVKM in the germline V gene. The CDR3 sequence is 15 residues long. CDR3 sequence (DNA): TGTGCCAGCAGTTTGGCGGGGGCGGGAAGTCAGCCCCAGCATTTT. Protein product: CASSLAGAGSQPQHF.

On this clonotype itself: A much larger clone differs by one base, so this may be a read error. This chain connects TRBV7-9 to TRBJ2-1; tentative D call: TRBD2 (6 bases). This CDR3 is 15 amino acids long. Per germline, CDR1 SEHNR and CDR2 FQNEAQ (reference sequence). In DNA, the CDR3 is TGTGCCAGCAGCTCCGGGAGCTGGGGTTACAAAGAGCAGTTCTTC. Translated: CASSSGSWGYKEQFF.

This clonotype was seen at least ten times. This chain joins TRBV11-2 and TRBJ2-7, with 11 bases fitting TRBD2. V gave up 1 base and J gave up 2 bases; unmatched junction bases: 1. Germline V gene data show CDR1 as SGHAT and CDR2 as FQNNGV. This CDR3 contains 15 residues. The CDR3 protein is CASSLGLAGTYEQYF. The DNA for the CDR3 is TGTGCCAGCAGCTTAGGACTAGCGGGGACCTACGAGCAGTACTTC. Drawing the rest from reference TRBV11-2 and TRBJ2-7, the complete variable domain is EAGVAQSPRYKIIEKRQSVAFWCNPISGHATLYWYQQILGQGPKLLIQFQNNGVVDDSQLPKDRFSAERLKGVDSTLKIQPAKLEDSAVYLCASSLGLAGTYEQYFGPGTRLTVT.

This clonotype was recorded at least ten times. V is TRBV29-1 and J is TRBJ2-7; possibly TRBD1 for D (6 bases). Deletions cut 6 bases from V and 5 bases from J, with 11 bases between. Germline-derived CDR1 and CDR2 are SQVTM and ANQGSEA. The CDR3 contains 11 residues. The CDR3 loop reads CSVQTGHEQYF. The DNA for the CDR3 is TGCAGCGTCCAGACAGGTCACGAGCAGTACTTC.

This clonotype was picked up many times. J is TRBJ2-6 and V is TRBV10-3; TRBD1 is a possible D gene (6 bases). V was trimmed by 0 bases and J by 13 bases, leaving 19 bases between them. CDR1 and CDR2 (germline): ENHRY, SYGVKD. CDR3 size: 16 residues. CDR3 nucleotide sequence: TGTGCCATCAGTGAGTCCGGGACATTGGCCCCGGGAGTCCTGACTTTC. This translates into CAISESGTLAPGVLTF.

This clonotype was recorded many times. The genes are TRBV7-9 and TRBJ2-5, with 7 nucleotides matching TRBD2. The CDR3 is 16 amino acids. Germline lookup yields CDR1 SEHNR and CDR2 FQNEAQ (reference sequence). With 2 bases clipped from V and 5 bases from J, the junction kept 11 bases outside the gene matches. The CDR3 DNA sequence: TGTGCCAGCAGCTTAATCGGGGTAGCGGGTACGGAGACCCAGTACTTC. This codes for CASSLIGVAGTETQYF.

The V and J genes are TRBV15 and TRBJ1-5; D not resolved. V gave up 5 bases and J gave up 5 bases, with 7 bases separating them. The germline CDR1 and CDR2 sequences are LNHNV and YYDKDF (reference sequence). CDR3 size: 12 residues. DNA for the CDR3: TGTGCCACCAGCGAGCGAGATCAGCCCCAGCATTTT. Amino acid sequence: CATSERDQPQHF.